A single T cell receptor (beta chain) is shown here with its context. What it binds is unknown. The entry originates in a study of shared clonotypes between healthy human individuals. Naive CD8 cells, CD45RO-negative and positively selected for CCR7, excluded terminally differentiated effector memory CD45RA+ cells. Each sorted subset replicate got 200 ng genomic DNA, 25,000 to 35,000 genomes. Data came from immunoSEQ multiplex PCR; TCRdb stores just in-frame clones and leaves some out. The table includes millions of clones, roughly 94% detected once. Whole-study results and caveats: Clonotype sharing among donors was expected to depend on sequencing depth. Several donors showed sharing of approximately 5% of naive CD4 clonotypes.

Material: naive CD8+ T cells sorted from blood. This TCR came from a young man in good health.

The chain's CDR3 is CASSPARPTYEQYF. The CDR3 DNA reads as TGTGCCAGCTCACCAGCTCGGCCCACCTACGAGCAGTACTTC. V and J are TRBV18 and TRBJ2-7; D is undetermined. The CDR3 is 14 residues long. The V gene's germline CDR1 is KGHSH and CDR2 LQKENI. V was pared by 2 bases and J by 2 bases, with 10 bases between.